The clone carrying this T cell receptor (beta chain) has more than one count but fewer than ten. Antigen: not known. This specimen belongs to a study of spatial heterogeneity in lung cancer. Study in general: Compared with alpha-chain sequences, beta-chain sequences were consistently detected in greater numbers. Overall study findings and caveats: Tumor T-cell coverage was an estimated 7% or so for alpha and 13% for beta chains. For expanded intratumoral alpha and beta TCRs, counts tracked tumor mutation counts.

In the library, each TCR cDNA molecule bore its own unique molecular identifier. TCRdb recomputed calls from the 5' RACE reads with MiXCR, one row per CDR3 protein. The profile covers around 4,300 distinct CDR3 sequences, with 6.1% appearing a single time and around a third taken by the ten largest. Time point given: sample taken at primary tumor resection. Whole RNA came from tumor, nontumor lung or frozen PBMC and was sequenced without being sorted. The CDR3 extends over 14 amino acids. CDR1 is SGHDT and CDR2 is YYEEEE in the germline V gene. J lost 6 bases, V lost 3 bases, and 7 bases had no gene match.

The source material was lung tumor tissue, sampled at surgery. The sequence derives from a male donor with early-stage non-small cell lung cancer. V usage is TRBV5-6 and J usage is TRBJ1-2; TRBD1 agrees at 8 bases. In nucleotides, the CDR3 is TGTGCCAGCAGCTCCGAGGACAGGGCTCATGGCTACACCTTC. It codes for CASSSEDRAHGYTF.